The 18 T cell receptor beta chains given below trace back to one sample, sequenced in a study of T cell repertoires in cytomegalovirus infection. TCRdb itself ran the reads through MiXCR, one entry per CDR3 protein. This sample has some 400,000 distinct CDR3 sequences, with over 15% found just once. Material for sequencing was PBMCs. These receptors all stem from a human donor in good health (CMV status not recorded). Some clones in this sample may be carry-over from other donors' samples.

This clonotype was picked up many times. The chain carries TRBV7-2 and TRBJ1-2, with a weak D call TRBD1 (5 bases). V was trimmed by 5 bases and J by 6 bases, leaving 16 bases between them. The CDR3 contains 14 residues. The germline CDR1 and CDR2 sequences are SGHTA and FQGNSA. CDR3 sequence (DNA): TGTGCCAGCAGCCCGGGGGGTTCGTCTAATGGCTACACCTTC. This translates into CASSPGGSSNGYTF. Full variable domain (rest looked up from reference TRBV7-2 and TRBJ1-2): GAGVSQSPSNKVTEKGKDVELRCDPISGHTALYWYRQSLGQGLEFLIYFQGNSAPDKSGLPSDRFSAERTGGSVSTLTIQRTQQEDSAVYLCASSPGGSSNGYTFGSGTRLTVV.

This clonotype was counted between two and nine times. This chain joins TRBV11-2 and TRBJ2-4; D perhaps matches TRBD2 (6 bases). Germline CDR1 and CDR2: SGHAT and FQNNGV. This CDR3 has 13 residues. V was clipped by 6 bases and J by 11 bases, with 17 bases between them. CDR3 DNA sequence: TGTGCCAGCAGGCCGGTCGGCGGGGCAGTTCAGTACTTC. Translated: CASRPVGGAVQYF.

The chain couples TRBV18 to TRBJ2-7; 8 nucleotides agree with TRBD2. CDR1 KGHSH and CDR2 LQKENI come from the germline V gene. V lost 3 bases to trimming and J lost 5 bases; unmatched junction nucleotides: 6. The CDR3 covers 14 residues. CDR3 sequence (DNA): TGTGCCAGCTCACCCAACCTTAGCGGGGACGAGCAGTACTTC. Translated: CASSPNLSGDEQYF. Full variable domain (outside the CDR3, taken from reference TRBV18 and TRBJ2-7): NAGVMQNPRHLVRRRGQEARLRCSPMKGHSHVYWYRQLPEEGLKFMVYLQKENIIDESGMPKERFSAEFPKEGPSILRIQQVVRGDSAAYFCASSPNLSGDEQYFGPGTRLTVT.

This clonotype was detected only a few times. A read error may account for a junction end that differs from germline. The rearrangement links TRBV7-3 to TRBJ1-2; no definite D call. In germline, CDR1 is SGHTA, CDR2 FQGTGA. The CDR3 is 12 amino acids. The CDR3 protein is CASSSPGLGCSF. The DNA of the CDR3 is TGTGCCAGCAGCTCCCCCGGTCTTGGCTGCTCGTTC.

In this sample, this clonotype turned up many times. The chain employs TRBV12-3 or TRBV12-4 and TRBJ2-3; weak D call: TRBD2 (6 bases). The germline V and J ends were trimmed by 6 bases and 0 bases, with 13 bases remaining between them. This CDR3 comprises 15 residues. DNA for the CDR3: TGTGCCAGCAGCGGCCCGGGGGAAAGCACAGATACGCAGTATTTT. Translating gives CASSGPGESTDTQYF.

The rearrangement uses TRBV7-9 and TRBJ2-7; tentatively, D is TRBD2 (6 bases). CDR3 length equals 17 residues. V dropped 5 bases and J dropped 2 bases, with 22 bases sitting between them. Germline V gene lookup returns CDR1 SEHNR and CDR2 FQNEAQ (reference sequence). The CDR3 nucleotides read TGTGCCAGCAGCACCCTCGGGGGACTCGCGAGCCCCTACGAGCAGTACTTC. Translated: CASSTLGGLASPYEQYF.

The chain uses TRBV28 and TRBJ2-7; no firm D call. The CDR3 spans 14 residues. Germline loops: CDR1 MDHEN, CDR2 SYDVKM. V was clipped by 6 bases and J by 3 bases, with 15 bases between them. The CDR3 DNA is TGTGCCAGCAGGTCTTACAGAGACAACTACGAGCAGTACTTC. This gives the protein CASRSYRDNYEQYF.

The chain employs TRBV11-2 and TRBJ2-7, with D perhaps matching TRBD2 (6 bases). This CDR3 is built from 15 residues. Germline V gives CDR1 SGHAT, CDR2 FQNNGV. V was cut by 0 bases and J by 2 bases, with 11 bases left in between. The CDR3 DNA is TGTGCCAGCAGCTTAGAGGTGGGAGGCCCCTACGAGCAGTACTTC. This encodes CASSLEVGGPYEQYF.

This clonotype was observed a handful of times. The chain is built from TRBV20-1 and TRBJ1-2; the match to TRBD1 covers 8 bases. This CDR3 region has 12 residues. V lost 3 bases and J lost 6; bases outside the gene matches: 3. Germline CDR1 is DFQATT and CDR2 is SNEGSKA (reference sequence). In DNA form, the CDR3 reads TGCAGTGCTAGCAGGGGGCAGAATGGCTACACCTTC. This codes for CSASRGQNGYTF.

The sample holds many counts of this clonotype. The chain uses TRBV7-2 and TRBJ2-1, with D perhaps TRBD1 (6 bases). The CDR3 sequence is 13 residues long. V shed 5 bases and J shed 5 bases, with 10 bases lying between them. The germline V gene encodes CDR1 SGHTA and CDR2 FQGNSA. Here the CDR3 reads CASSPNRDNEQFF. For the CDR3, the DNA is TGTGCCAGCAGCCCTAACAGGGACAATGAGCAGTTCTTC. The variable domain in full, with the rest retrieved from reference TRBV7-2 and TRBJ2-1, is GAGVSQSPSNKVTEKGKDVELRCDPISGHTALYWYRQSLGQGLEFLIYFQGNSAPDKSGLPSDRFSAERTGGSVSTLTIQRTQQEDSAVYLCASSPNRDNEQFFGPGTRLTVL.

This clonotype was detected only a few times. The chain links TRBV20-1 to TRBJ2-7, with a possible D match to TRBD1 (5 bases). The ends were cut back, 6 bases at V and 2 bases at J, with 8 bases in the middle. This CDR3 region has 11 residues. Per germline, CDR1 DFQATT and CDR2 SNEGSKA (reference sequence). The CDR3 DNA sequence: TGCAGTGCCAGGGATACCTACGAGCAGTACTTC. This translates into CSARDTYEQYF.

There are many counts of this clonotype. The chain links TRBV7-9 to TRBJ1-1; a possible D gene is TRBD1 (5 bases). The germline V gene has CDR1 SEHNR and CDR2 FQNEAQ (reference sequence). V was shortened by 4 bases and J by 4 bases, with 16 bases between the two germline ends. The CDR3 has 15 amino acids. CDR3 sequence (DNA): TGTGCCAGCAGCTCCCCCGGAACGGGGGGCACTGAAGCTTTCTTT. This codes for CASSSPGTGGTEAFF. The full variable domain, in which reference TRBV7-9 and TRBJ1-1 provide the parts outside the CDR3, is DTGVSQNPRHKITKRGQNVTFRCDPISEHNRLYWYRQTLGQGPEFLTYFQNEAQLEKSRLLSDRFSAERPKGSFSTLEIQRTEQGDSAMYLCASSSPGTGGTEAFFGQGTRLTVV.

The table lists this clonotype with many counts. The rearrangement uses TRBV7-9 and TRBJ2-3; perhaps D is TRBD1 or TRBD2 (5 bases each). Trimming left V 5 bases short and J 1 base short, with 10 bases between. CDR3 length: 14 amino acids. Germline V gives CDR1 SEHNR, CDR2 FQNEAQ (reference sequence). CDR3 in DNA: TGTGCCAGCAGCCGTGGGGGAGGCACAGATACGCAGTATTTT. This codes for CASSRGGGTDTQYF.

This clonotype was recorded a few times. The J gene is TRBJ2-7, the V gene TRBV28; 9 bases are shared with TRBD1. This CDR3 comprises 16 residues. Germline assignment: CDR1 MDHEN and CDR2 SYDVKM. The V segment lost 6 bases and the J segment 4 bases; nucleotides outside the gene matches: 13. The CDR3 DNA sequence: TGTGCCAGCAGCCCTAAGGACAGGGGACATTTGTACGAGCAGTACTTC. Residues: CASSPKDRGHLYEQYF.

This clonotype was recorded a few times. This rearrangement joins TRBV12-3 or TRBV12-4 to TRBJ2-2, with 7 positions matching TRBD2. Trimming cost V 0 bases and J 2 bases; bases outside gene matches: 3. CDR3 length: 16 residues. The CDR3 nucleotides are TGTGCCAGCAGTTTAGCGGGAGGGTTTAACACCGGGGAGCTGTTTTTT. Protein sequence: CASSLAGGFNTGELFF.

The chain links TRBV7-9 to TRBJ1-2, with TRBD1 as a possible D gene (5 bases). V lost 3 bases and J lost 10, with 12 bases in between. The CDR3 loop spans 12 amino acids. The germline V gene has CDR1 SEHNR and CDR2 FQNEAQ (reference sequence). CDR3 DNA: TGTGCCAGCAGCTTCGTAGGGGAGGCCTACACCTTC. It translates to CASSFVGEAYTF.

V is TRBV12-3 or TRBV12-4 and J is TRBJ2-1; no reliable D call. CDR3 length equals 13 residues. V gave up 5 bases and J gave up 8 bases, with 13 bases separating them. The CDR3 spells CASSQSSGHEQFF. The CDR3 nucleotides read TGTGCCAGCAGTCAGTCCTCCGGGCATGAGCAGTTCTTC.

Only a few counts were recorded for this clonotype. The chain combines TRBV6-8 with TRBJ1-3, with D possibly TRBD1 on 6 matching bases. Looked up from germline, CDR1 is MNHGY and CDR2 is SAAAGT. The CDR3 has 15 residues. V was shortened by 6 bases and J by 3 bases, with 15 bases between the two germline ends. The DNA of the CDR3 is TGTGCCAGCAGACCGGACAGTGCGGTTGGAAACACCATATATTTT. Residues: CASRPDSAVGNTIYF.